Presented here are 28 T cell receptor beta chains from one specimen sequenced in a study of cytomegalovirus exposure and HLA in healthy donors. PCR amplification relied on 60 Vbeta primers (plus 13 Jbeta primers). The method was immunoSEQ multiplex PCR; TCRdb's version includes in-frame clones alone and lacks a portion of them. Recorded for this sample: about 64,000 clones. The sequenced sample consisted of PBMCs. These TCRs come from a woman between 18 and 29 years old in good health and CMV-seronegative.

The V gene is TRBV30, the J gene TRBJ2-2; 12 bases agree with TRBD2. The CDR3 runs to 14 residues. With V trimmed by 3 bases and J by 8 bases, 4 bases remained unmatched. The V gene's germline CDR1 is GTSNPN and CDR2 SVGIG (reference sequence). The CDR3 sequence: CAWSGLAGLGELFF. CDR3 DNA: TGTGCCTGGAGCGGACTAGCGGGGTTAGGGGAGCTGTTTTTT.

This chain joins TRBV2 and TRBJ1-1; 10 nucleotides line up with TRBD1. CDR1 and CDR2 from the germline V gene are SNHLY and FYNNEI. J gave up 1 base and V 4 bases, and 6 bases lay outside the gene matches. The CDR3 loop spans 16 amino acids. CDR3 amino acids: CASSGYRDRGNTEAFF. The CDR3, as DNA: TGTGCCAGCAGTGGGTATAGGGACAGGGGGAACACTGAAGCTTTCTTT.

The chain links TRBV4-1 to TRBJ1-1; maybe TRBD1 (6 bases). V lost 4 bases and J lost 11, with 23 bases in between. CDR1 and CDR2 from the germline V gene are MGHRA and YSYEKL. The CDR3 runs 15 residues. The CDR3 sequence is CASSLPPQGRVGAFF. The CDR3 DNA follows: TGCGCCAGCAGCCTTCCCCCCCAGGGGAGGGTTGGGGCTTTCTTT.

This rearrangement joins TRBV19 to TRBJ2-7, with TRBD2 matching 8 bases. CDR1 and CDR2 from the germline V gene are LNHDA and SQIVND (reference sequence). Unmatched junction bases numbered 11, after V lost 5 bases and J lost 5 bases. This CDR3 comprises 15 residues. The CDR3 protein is CASSRARGGLDEQYF. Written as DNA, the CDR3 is TGTGCCAGTAGTCGCGCCCGGGGGGGGCTTGACGAGCAGTACTTC.

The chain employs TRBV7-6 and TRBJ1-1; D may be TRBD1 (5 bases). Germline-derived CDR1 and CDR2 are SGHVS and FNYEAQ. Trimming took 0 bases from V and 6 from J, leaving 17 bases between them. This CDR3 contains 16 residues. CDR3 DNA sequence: TGTGCCAGCAGCTTAGCGGACCTTTATAGGGGCGCTGAAGCTTTCTTT. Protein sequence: CASSLADLYRGAEAFF.

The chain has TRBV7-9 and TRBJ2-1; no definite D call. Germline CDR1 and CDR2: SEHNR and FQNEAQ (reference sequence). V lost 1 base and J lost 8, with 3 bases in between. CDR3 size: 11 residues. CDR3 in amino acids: CASSLGDEQFF. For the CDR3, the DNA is TGTGCCAGCAGCTTAGGAGATGAGCAGTTCTTC. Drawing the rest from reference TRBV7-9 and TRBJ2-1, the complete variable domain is DTGVSQNPRHKITKRGQNVTFRCDPISEHNRLYWYRQTLGQGPEFLTYFQNEAQLEKSRLLSDRFSAERPKGSFSTLEIQRTEQGDSAMYLCASSLGDEQFFGPGTRLTVL.

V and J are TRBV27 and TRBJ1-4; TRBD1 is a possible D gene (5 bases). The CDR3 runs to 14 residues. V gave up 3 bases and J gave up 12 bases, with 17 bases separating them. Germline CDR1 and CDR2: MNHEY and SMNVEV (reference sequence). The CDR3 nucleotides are TGTGCCAGCAGTTTCTCGGGTCGGATAGGGGAACTGTTTTTT. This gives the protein CASSFSGRIGELFF.

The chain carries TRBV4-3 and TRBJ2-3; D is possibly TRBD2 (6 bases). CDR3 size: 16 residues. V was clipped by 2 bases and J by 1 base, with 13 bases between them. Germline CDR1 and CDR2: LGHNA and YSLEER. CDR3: CASSQIMSGGTDTQYF. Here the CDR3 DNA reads TGCGCCAGCAGCCAAATCATGTCGGGGGGCACAGATACGCAGTATTTT.

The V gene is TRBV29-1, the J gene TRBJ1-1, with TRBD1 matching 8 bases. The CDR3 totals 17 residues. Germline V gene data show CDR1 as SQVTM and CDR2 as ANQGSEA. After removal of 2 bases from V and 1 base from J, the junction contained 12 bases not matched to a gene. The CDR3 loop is CSVEFPYKTGENTEAFF. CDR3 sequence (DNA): TGCAGCGTTGAATTTCCGTACAAGACAGGGGAGAACACTGAAGCTTTCTTT. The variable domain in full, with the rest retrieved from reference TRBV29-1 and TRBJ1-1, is SAVISQKPSRDICQRGTSLTIQCQVDSQVTMMFWYRQQPGQSLTLIATANQGSEATYESGFVIDKFPISRPNLTFSTLTVSNMSPEDSSIYLCSVEFPYKTGENTEAFFGQGTRLTVV.

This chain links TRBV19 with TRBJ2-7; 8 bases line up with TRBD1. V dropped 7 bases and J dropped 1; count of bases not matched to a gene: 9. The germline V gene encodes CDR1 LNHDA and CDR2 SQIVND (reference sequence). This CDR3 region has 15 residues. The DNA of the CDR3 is TGTGCCAGTACCCCCGGGACAGGTCGGTCCTACGAGCAGTACTTC. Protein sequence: CASTPGTGRSYEQYF.

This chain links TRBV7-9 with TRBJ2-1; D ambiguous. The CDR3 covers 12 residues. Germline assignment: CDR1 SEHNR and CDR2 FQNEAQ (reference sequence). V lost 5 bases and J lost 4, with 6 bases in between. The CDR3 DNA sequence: TGTGCCAGCAGCCAGGAATACAATGAGCAGTTCTTC. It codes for CASSQEYNEQFF.

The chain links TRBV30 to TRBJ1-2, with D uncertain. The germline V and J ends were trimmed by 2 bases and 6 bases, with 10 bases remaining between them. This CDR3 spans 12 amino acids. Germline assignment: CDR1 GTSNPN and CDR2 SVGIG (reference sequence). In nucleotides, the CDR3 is TGTGCCTGGAGTCCCACGCGGGATGGCTACACCTTC. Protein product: CAWSPTRDGYTF.

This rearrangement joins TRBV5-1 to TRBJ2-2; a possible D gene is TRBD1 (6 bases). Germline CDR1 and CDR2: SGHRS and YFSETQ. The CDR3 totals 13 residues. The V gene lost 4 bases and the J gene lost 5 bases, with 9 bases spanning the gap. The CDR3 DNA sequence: TGCGCCAGCAGCCTAGGGGGAACCGGGGAGCTGTTTTTT. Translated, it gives CASSLGGTGELFF.

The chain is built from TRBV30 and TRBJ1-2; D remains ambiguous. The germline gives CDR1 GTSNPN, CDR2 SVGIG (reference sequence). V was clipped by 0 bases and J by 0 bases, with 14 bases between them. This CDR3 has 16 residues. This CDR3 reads CAWSVERPKSNYGYTF. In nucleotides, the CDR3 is TGTGCCTGGAGTGTAGAGCGACCGAAATCTAACTATGGCTACACCTTC.

Written as DNA, the CDR3 is TGTGCCACCAGCAGTCTCACGGGGGGGGAAGCTTTCTTT. Amino acids: CATSSLTGGEAFF. The chain employs TRBV15 and TRBJ1-1; D is possibly TRBD1 (5 bases). The V and J ends lost 3 bases and 8 bases respectively, with 13 bases between them. Germline CDR1 is LNHNV and CDR2 is YYDKDF (reference sequence). The CDR3 has 13 residues.

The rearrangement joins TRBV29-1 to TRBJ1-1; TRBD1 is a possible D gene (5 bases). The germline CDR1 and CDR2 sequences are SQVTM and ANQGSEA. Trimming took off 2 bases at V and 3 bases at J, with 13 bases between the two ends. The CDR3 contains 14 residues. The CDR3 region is CSVEPAGEDTEAFF. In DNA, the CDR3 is TGCAGCGTTGAACCAGCGGGGGAGGACACTGAAGCTTTCTTT.

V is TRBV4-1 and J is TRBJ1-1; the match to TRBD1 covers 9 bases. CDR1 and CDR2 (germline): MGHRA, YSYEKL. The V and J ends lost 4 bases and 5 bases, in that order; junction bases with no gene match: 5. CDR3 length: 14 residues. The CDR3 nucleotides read TGCGCCAGCAGCCCCGGACAGGGGTGGACTGAAGCTTTCTTT. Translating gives CASSPGQGWTEAFF.

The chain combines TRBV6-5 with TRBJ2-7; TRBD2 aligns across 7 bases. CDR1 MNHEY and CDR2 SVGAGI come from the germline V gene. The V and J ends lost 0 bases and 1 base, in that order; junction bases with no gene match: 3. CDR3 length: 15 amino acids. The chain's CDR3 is CASSYSGGFSYEQYF. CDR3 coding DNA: TGTGCCAGCAGTTACTCGGGGGGGTTTTCCTACGAGCAGTACTTC.

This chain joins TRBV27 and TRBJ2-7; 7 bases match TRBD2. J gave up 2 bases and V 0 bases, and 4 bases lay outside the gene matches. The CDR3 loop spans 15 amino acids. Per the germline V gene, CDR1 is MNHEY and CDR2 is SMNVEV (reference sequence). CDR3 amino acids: CASSLSGLPTYEQYF. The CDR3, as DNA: TGTGCCAGCAGTTTATCGGGACTACCCACCTACGAGCAGTACTTC.

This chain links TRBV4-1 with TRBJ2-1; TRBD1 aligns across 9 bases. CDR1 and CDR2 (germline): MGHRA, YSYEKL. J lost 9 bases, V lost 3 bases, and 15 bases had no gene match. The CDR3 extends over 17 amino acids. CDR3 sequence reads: CASSHPPGQGVLGEQFF. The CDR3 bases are TGCGCCAGCAGCCACCCTCCGGGACAGGGAGTATTAGGTGAGCAGTTCTTC.

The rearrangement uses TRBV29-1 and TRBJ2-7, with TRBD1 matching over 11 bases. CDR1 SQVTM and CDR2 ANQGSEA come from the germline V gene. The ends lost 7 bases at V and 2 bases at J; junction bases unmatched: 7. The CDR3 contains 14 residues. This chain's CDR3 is CSAGQGAGAYEQYF. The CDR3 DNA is TGCAGCGCCGGACAGGGGGCCGGCGCCTACGAGCAGTACTTC.

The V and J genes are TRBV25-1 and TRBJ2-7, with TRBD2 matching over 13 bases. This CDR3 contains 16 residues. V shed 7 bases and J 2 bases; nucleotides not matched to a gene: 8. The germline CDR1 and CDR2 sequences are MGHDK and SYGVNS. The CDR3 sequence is CASTEGLAGPPYEQYF. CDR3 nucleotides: TGTGCCAGCACCGAGGGACTAGCGGGACCTCCCTACGAGCAGTACTTC.

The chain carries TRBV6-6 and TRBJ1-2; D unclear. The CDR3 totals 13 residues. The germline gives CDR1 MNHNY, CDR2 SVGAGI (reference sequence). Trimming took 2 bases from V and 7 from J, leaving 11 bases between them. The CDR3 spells CASSYPGLSGYTF. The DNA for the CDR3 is TGTGCCAGCAGTTACCCAGGATTGAGTGGCTACACCTTC.

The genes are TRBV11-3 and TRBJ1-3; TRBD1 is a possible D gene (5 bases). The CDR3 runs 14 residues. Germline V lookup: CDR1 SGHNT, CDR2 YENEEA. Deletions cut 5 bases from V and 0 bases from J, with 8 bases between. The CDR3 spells CASSQGSSGNTIYF. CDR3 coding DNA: TGTGCCAGCAGCCAGGGCAGCTCTGGAAACACCATATATTTT.

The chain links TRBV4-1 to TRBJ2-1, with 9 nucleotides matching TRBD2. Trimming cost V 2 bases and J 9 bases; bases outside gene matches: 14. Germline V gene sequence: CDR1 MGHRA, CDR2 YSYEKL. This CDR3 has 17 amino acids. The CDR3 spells CASSQISGGRGGPEQFF. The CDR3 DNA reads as TGCGCCAGCAGCCAAATAAGTGGTGGGCGGGGGGGCCCTGAGCAGTTCTTC.

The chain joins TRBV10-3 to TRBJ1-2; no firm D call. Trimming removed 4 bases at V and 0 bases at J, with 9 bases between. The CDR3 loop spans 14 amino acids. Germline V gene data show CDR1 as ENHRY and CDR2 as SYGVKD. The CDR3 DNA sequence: TGTGCCATCAGTGGAACACCGACTAACTATGGCTACACCTTC. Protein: CAISGTPTNYGYTF.

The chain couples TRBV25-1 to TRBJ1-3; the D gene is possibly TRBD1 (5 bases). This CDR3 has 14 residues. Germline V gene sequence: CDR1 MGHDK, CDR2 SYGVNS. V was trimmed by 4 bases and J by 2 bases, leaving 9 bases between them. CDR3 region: CASSGRVAGNTIYF. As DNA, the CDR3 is TGTGCCAGCAGTGGCAGGGTCGCTGGAAACACCATATATTTT.

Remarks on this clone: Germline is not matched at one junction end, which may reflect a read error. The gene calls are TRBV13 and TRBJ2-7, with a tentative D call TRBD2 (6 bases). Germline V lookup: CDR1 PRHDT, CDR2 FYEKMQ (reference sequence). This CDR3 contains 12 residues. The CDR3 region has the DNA TGTGCCAGCAGCTTAGGCCTTGGGAGGCCCAGATTC. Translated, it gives CASSLGLGRPRF.